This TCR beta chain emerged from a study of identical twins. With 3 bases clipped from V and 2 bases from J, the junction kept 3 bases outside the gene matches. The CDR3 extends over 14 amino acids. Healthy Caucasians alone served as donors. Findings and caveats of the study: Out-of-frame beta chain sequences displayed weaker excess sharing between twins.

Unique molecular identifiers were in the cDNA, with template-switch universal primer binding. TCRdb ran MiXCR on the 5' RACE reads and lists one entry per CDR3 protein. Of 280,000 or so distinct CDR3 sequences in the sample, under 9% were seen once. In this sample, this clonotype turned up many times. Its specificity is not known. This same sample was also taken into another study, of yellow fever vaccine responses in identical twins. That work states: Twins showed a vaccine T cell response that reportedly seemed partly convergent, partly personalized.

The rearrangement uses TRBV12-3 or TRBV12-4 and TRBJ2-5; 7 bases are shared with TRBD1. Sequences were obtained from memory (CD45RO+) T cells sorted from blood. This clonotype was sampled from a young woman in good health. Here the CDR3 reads CASSLDRSQETQYF. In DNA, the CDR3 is TGTGCCAGCAGTTTGGACAGGTCACAAGAGACCCAGTACTTC.